This is a list of T cell receptor beta chains from one sample in a study of cytomegalovirus exposure and HLA in healthy donors. Libraries were prepared by immunoSEQ multiplex PCR; TCRdb keeps only in-frame clonotypes and omits some of them. The sample carries 100,000 to 150,000 clones, over 60% recorded once. Material for sequencing was PBMCs. These receptors originate from a woman in her sixties in good health and CMV-seropositive. CDR3s include the opening cysteine and the closing phenylalanine or tryptophan. D genes are given only for firm matches. The size entry is marked missing in some rows and otherwise reads once, few, many or a size class.

d_call: -
v_call: TRBV29-1
j_call: TRBJ1-1
clone_size: -
cdr3_aa: CSAPGAANTEAFF
cdr3_nt: TGCAGCGCCCCTGGGGCGGCGAACACTGAAGCTTTCTTT

d_call: TRBD2
v_call: TRBV25-1
j_call: TRBJ2-5
clone_size: -
cdr3_aa: CASSFGTSGTQETQYF
cdr3_nt: TGTGCCAGCAGTTTTGGGACTAGCGGAACCCAAGAGACCCAGTACTTC

d_call: -
v_call: TRBV9
j_call: TRBJ2-3
clone_size: -
cdr3_aa: CASSVAVPDTQYF
cdr3_nt: TGTGCCAGCAGCGTAGCTGTTCCAGATACGCAGTATTTT

d_call: -
v_call: TRBV4-3
j_call: TRBJ1-2
clone_size: -
cdr3_aa: CASSQDRSGPYYGYTF
cdr3_nt: TGCGCCAGCAGCCAAGATCGTTCAGGGCCCTACTATGGCTACACCTTC

d_call: -
v_call: TRBV7-3
j_call: TRBJ2-6
clone_size: -
cdr3_aa: CASSLSGTGANVLTF
cdr3_nt: TGTGCCAGCAGCTTATCGGGTACTGGGGCCAACGTCCTGACTTTC

d_call: -
v_call: TRBV4-1
j_call: TRBJ1-4
clone_size: -
cdr3_aa: CASSQGGGNEKLFF
cdr3_nt: TGCGCCAGCAGCCAAGGGGGAGGGAATGAAAAACTGTTTTTT

d_call: -
v_call: TRBV6-5
j_call: TRBJ1-2
clone_size: -
cdr3_aa: CASRDTNAYGYTF
cdr3_nt: TGTGCCAGCCGGGACACGAACGCTTATGGCTACACCTTC

d_call: TRBD2
v_call: TRBV5-1
j_call: TRBJ2-3
clone_size: -
cdr3_aa: CASSLYGGGNADTQYF
cdr3_nt: TGCGCCAGCAGCTTGTACGGGGGAGGGAACGCAGATACGCAGTATTTT

d_call: TRBD1
v_call: TRBV6-6
j_call: TRBJ2-5
clone_size: -
cdr3_aa: CASRLLGQAPQETQYF
cdr3_nt: TGTGCCAGCAGACTATTGGGACAGGCCCCTCAAGAGACCCAGTACTTC

d_call: -
v_call: TRBV30
j_call: TRBJ1-5
clone_size: -
cdr3_aa: CAWSTGEGPRDQPQHF
cdr3_nt: TGTGCCTGGAGTACCGGGGAGGGACCCCGCGATCAGCCCCAGCATTTT

d_call: -
v_call: TRBV19
j_call: TRBJ2-7
clone_size: -
cdr3_aa: CASSETAGHRSGEQYF
cdr3_nt: TGTGCCAGTAGTGAAACTGCGGGCCACCGGAGCGGCGAGCAGTACTTC

d_call: TRBD2
v_call: TRBV5-1
j_call: TRBJ2-3
clone_size: -
cdr3_aa: CASSLVSGSVTDTQYF
cdr3_nt: TGCGCCAGCAGCTTGGTCAGCGGGAGTGTGACAGATACGCAGTATTTT

d_call: TRBD1
v_call: TRBV5-8
j_call: TRBJ1-5
clone_size: -
cdr3_aa: CASSLIGTGVNQPQHF
cdr3_nt: TGTGCCAGCAGCTTGATTGGGACAGGCGTGAATCAGCCCCAGCATTTT

d_call: -
v_call: TRBV6-5
j_call: TRBJ1-1
clone_size: few
cdr3_aa: CASSYAATSNTEAFF
cdr3_nt: TGTGCCAGCAGTTACGCGGCCACCTCGAACACTGAAGCTTTCTTT

d_call: TRBD2
v_call: TRBV4-3
j_call: TRBJ2-1
clone_size: -
cdr3_aa: CASSQGLAGYNEQFF
cdr3_nt: TGCGCCAGCAGCCAAGGACTAGCGGGCTACAATGAGCAGTTCTTC

d_call: -
v_call: TRBV5-1
j_call: TRBJ1-5
clone_size: -
cdr3_aa: CASSLGLSGNQPQHF
cdr3_nt: TGCGCCAGCAGCTTGGGGCTAAGCGGCAATCAGCCCCAGCATTTT

d_call: -
v_call: TRBV7-2
j_call: TRBJ2-6
clone_size: -
cdr3_aa: CASSDRPGQLSGANVLTF
cdr3_nt: TGTGCCAGCAGCGATCGACCTGGACAGCTCTCTGGGGCCAACGTCCTGACTTTC

d_call: -
v_call: TRBV15
j_call: TRBJ2-3
clone_size: -
cdr3_aa: CATSNPGSSTDTQYF
cdr3_nt: TGTGCCACCAGCAACCCAGGGTCAAGCACAGATACGCAGTATTTT

d_call: -
v_call: TRBV5-1
j_call: TRBJ1-6
clone_size: -
cdr3_aa: CASSLGHPNNSPLHF
cdr3_nt: TGCGCCAGCAGCTTGGGGCACCCAAACAATTCACCCCTCCACTTT

d_call: -
v_call: TRBV30
j_call: TRBJ1-1
clone_size: few
cdr3_aa: CAWRSTGEMNTEAFF
cdr3_nt: TGTGCCTGGAGGTCGACAGGAGAAATGAACACTGAAGCTTTCTTT

d_call: -
v_call: TRBV7-2
j_call: TRBJ1-1
clone_size: few
cdr3_aa: CASSLGAGSPGGAFF
cdr3_nt: TGTGCCAGCAGCTTAGGGGCCGGGAGCCCGGGCGGAGCTTTCTTT

d_call: TRBD1
v_call: TRBV5-4
j_call: TRBJ2-7
clone_size: -
cdr3_aa: CASSSRDRSYEQYF
cdr3_nt: TGTGCCAGCAGCTCGAGGGACAGATCCTACGAGCAGTACTTC

d_call: TRBD1
v_call: TRBV28
j_call: TRBJ1-5
clone_size: few
cdr3_aa: CASRSGTGRFGQPQHF
cdr3_nt: TGTGCCAGCAGATCCGGGACAGGACGGTTTGGTCAGCCCCAGCATTTT

d_call: TRBD2
v_call: TRBV7-2
j_call: TRBJ2-7
clone_size: -
cdr3_aa: CASRGGGTSNYEQYF
cdr3_nt: TGTGCCAGCAGGGGGGGCGGGACTAGTAACTACGAGCAGTACTTC

d_call: TRBD1
v_call: TRBV5-4
j_call: TRBJ1-3
clone_size: -
cdr3_aa: CASSYGGSTGPNSGNTIYF
cdr3_nt: TGTGCCAGCAGCTATGGAGGGTCGACAGGGCCCAACTCTGGAAACACCATATATTTT

d_call: TRBD2
v_call: TRBV6-1
j_call: TRBJ2-1
clone_size: -
cdr3_aa: CASRETGLAGVLNEQFF
cdr3_nt: TGTGCCAGCAGGGAAACGGGACTAGCGGGAGTTTTGAATGAGCAGTTCTTC

d_call: TRBD1
v_call: TRBV5-6
j_call: TRBJ2-1
clone_size: -
cdr3_aa: CASSLGTGSLDEQFF
cdr3_nt: TGTGCCAGCAGCTTGGGGACAGGTTCTTTGGATGAGCAGTTCTTC

d_call: TRBD1
v_call: TRBV13
j_call: TRBJ1-2
clone_size: -
cdr3_aa: CASSSYWTGFNYGYTF
cdr3_nt: TGTGCCAGCAGCTCCTATTGGACAGGCTTTAACTATGGCTACACCTTC

d_call: -
v_call: TRBV9
j_call: TRBJ2-5
clone_size: few
cdr3_aa: CASSVSRAGPNQETQYF
cdr3_nt: TGTGCCAGCAGCGTAAGTAGGGCAGGGCCCAACCAAGAGACCCAGTACTTC

d_call: TRBD1
v_call: TRBV9
j_call: TRBJ1-5
clone_size: -
cdr3_aa: CASSATGQGVQPQHF
cdr3_nt: TGTGCCAGCAGCGCCACAGGACAGGGGGTTCAGCCCCAGCATTTT

d_call: -
v_call: TRBV15
j_call: TRBJ2-3
clone_size: -
cdr3_aa: CATSRSRGGGTDTQYF
cdr3_nt: TGTGCCACCAGCAGAAGCCGCGGGGGCGGCACAGATACGCAGTATTTT

d_call: TRBD2
v_call: TRBV29-1
j_call: TRBJ2-7
clone_size: -
cdr3_aa: CSVVLAARYEQYF
cdr3_nt: TGCAGCGTTGTTCTAGCGGCCCGCTACGAGCAGTACTTC

d_call: -
v_call: TRBV7-8
j_call: TRBJ1-2
clone_size: -
cdr3_aa: CASSSQSNYGYTF
cdr3_nt: TGTGCCAGCAGCTCACAGTCGAACTATGGCTACACCTTC

d_call: -
v_call: TRBV9
j_call: TRBJ2-5
clone_size: -
cdr3_aa: CASSVGQQETQYF
cdr3_nt: TGTGCCAGCAGCGTAGGACAGCAAGAGACCCAGTACTTC

d_call: TRBD2
v_call: TRBV4-3
j_call: TRBJ2-7
clone_size: few
cdr3_aa: CASSPGLAGPSYEQYF
cdr3_nt: TGCGCCAGCAGCCCAGGACTAGCGGGGCCCTCCTACGAGCAGTACTTC

d_call: TRBD2
v_call: TRBV5-1
j_call: TRBJ2-1
clone_size: -
cdr3_aa: CASSLTGGNNEQFF
cdr3_nt: TGCGCCAGCAGCTTAACGGGAGGAAACAATGAGCAGTTCTTC

d_call: -
v_call: TRBV6-1
j_call: TRBJ1-2
clone_size: -
cdr3_aa: CASSERSYGYTF
cdr3_nt: TGTGCCAGCAGTGAGAGGAGCTATGGCTACACCTTC

d_call: -
v_call: TRBV10-3
j_call: TRBJ2-3
clone_size: -
cdr3_aa: CAINPGSTDTQYF
cdr3_nt: TGTGCCATCAATCCGGGTAGCACAGATACGCAGTATTTT

d_call: -
v_call: TRBV9
j_call: TRBJ1-5
clone_size: -
cdr3_aa: CASSLGSGQPQHF
cdr3_nt: TGTGCCAGCAGCTTAGGCTCAGGCCAGCCCCAGCATTTT

d_call: TRBD2
v_call: TRBV9
j_call: TRBJ2-1
clone_size: -
cdr3_aa: CASSTASGSYNEQFF
cdr3_nt: TGTGCCAGCAGCACGGCTAGCGGGAGTTACAATGAGCAGTTCTTC

d_call: -
v_call: TRBV19
j_call: TRBJ1-5
clone_size: -
cdr3_aa: CASRRLPGDLSNQPQHF
cdr3_nt: TGTGCCAGTAGGAGACTACCTGGAGACCTTAGCAATCAGCCCCAGCATTTT

d_call: -
v_call: TRBV6-1
j_call: TRBJ2-2
clone_size: -
cdr3_aa: CASAIQSTGELFF
cdr3_nt: TGTGCCAGCGCAATACAGAGCACCGGGGAGCTGTTTTTT

d_call: TRBD2
v_call: TRBV6-6
j_call: TRBJ2-7
clone_size: -
cdr3_aa: CASTGLAGGHEQYF
cdr3_nt: TGTGCCAGCACGGGACTAGCGGGAGGCCACGAGCAGTACTTC

d_call: -
v_call: TRBV14
j_call: TRBJ1-2
clone_size: -
cdr3_aa: CASSQPGPTTTGYTF
cdr3_nt: TGTGCCAGCAGCCAACCAGGGCCAACAACAACTGGCTACACCTTC

d_call: TRBD1
v_call: TRBV5-1
j_call: TRBJ2-5
clone_size: few
cdr3_aa: CASSSGQGRETQYF
cdr3_nt: TGCGCCAGCAGCTCGGGACAGGGGAGAGAGACCCAGTACTTC

d_call: -
v_call: TRBV4-3
j_call: TRBJ1-1
clone_size: few
cdr3_aa: CASTLGRDTEAFF
cdr3_nt: TGCGCCAGCACCCTAGGGAGGGACACTGAAGCTTTCTTT

d_call: -
v_call: TRBV4-3
j_call: TRBJ2-7
clone_size: -
cdr3_aa: CASSQVGRGPYEQYF
cdr3_nt: TGCGCCAGCAGCCAAGTGGGGCGGGGTCCCTACGAGCAGTACTTC

d_call: TRBD1
v_call: TRBV11-2
j_call: TRBJ1-6
clone_size: -
cdr3_aa: CASSLVGRGSYNSPLHF
cdr3_nt: TGTGCCAGCAGCTTAGTTGGCAGGGGGAGCTATAATTCACCCCTCCACTTT

d_call: -
v_call: TRBV7-9
j_call: TRBJ2-4
clone_size: -
cdr3_aa: CASSFGPRRESDIQYF
cdr3_nt: TGTGCCAGCAGCTTTGGTCCTAGACGGGAGTCAGACATTCAGTACTTC

d_call: TRBD1
v_call: TRBV10-3
j_call: TRBJ1-4
clone_size: -
cdr3_aa: CAISTHGQGVGANEKLFF
cdr3_nt: TGTGCCATCAGTACCCATGGACAGGGGGTCGGGGCTAATGAAAAACTGTTTTTT

d_call: -
v_call: TRBV15
j_call: TRBJ1-3
clone_size: -
cdr3_aa: CATSRGTAGNTIYF
cdr3_nt: TGTGCCACCAGCAGAGGGACAGCTGGAAACACCATATATTTT

d_call: -
v_call: TRBV30
j_call: TRBJ2-3
clone_size: -
cdr3_aa: CAWRDFGRDTDTQYF
cdr3_nt: TGTGCCTGGAGGGACTTTGGCCGGGATACAGATACGCAGTATTTT